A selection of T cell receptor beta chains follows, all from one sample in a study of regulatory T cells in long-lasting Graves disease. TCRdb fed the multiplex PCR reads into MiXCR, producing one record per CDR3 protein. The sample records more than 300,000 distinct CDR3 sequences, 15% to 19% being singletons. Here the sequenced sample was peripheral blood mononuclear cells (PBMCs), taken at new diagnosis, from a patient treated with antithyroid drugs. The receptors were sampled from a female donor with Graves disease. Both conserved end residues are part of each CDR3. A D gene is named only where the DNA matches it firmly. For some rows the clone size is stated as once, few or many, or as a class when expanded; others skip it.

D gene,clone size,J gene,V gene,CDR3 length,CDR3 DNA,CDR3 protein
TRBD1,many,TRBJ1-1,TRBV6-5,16,TGTGCCAGCAGTTACGGGGGACAGCTAATGAACACTGAAGCTTTCTTT,CASSYGGQLMNTEAFF
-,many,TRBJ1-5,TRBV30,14,TGTGCCTGGAGTGTCAAAGGTGGCAATCAGCCCCAGCATTTT,CAWSVKGGNQPQHF
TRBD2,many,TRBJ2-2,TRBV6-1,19,TGTGCCAGCTGCGGACCTTGGAGACTAGCGGGGATTAACACCGGGGAGCTGTTTTTT,CASCGPWRLAGINTGELFF
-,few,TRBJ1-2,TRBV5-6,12,TGTGCCAGCAGCTTTACGGTTTCTGAATACACCTTC,CASSFTVSEYTF
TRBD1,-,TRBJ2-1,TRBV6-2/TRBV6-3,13,TGTGCCAGCAGAGACAGGGGTCGGAATGAGCAGTTCTTC,CASRDRGRNEQFF
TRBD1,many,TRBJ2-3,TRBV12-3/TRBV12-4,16,TGTGCCAGCAGGAGACAGGGGGCTCCTATCACAGATACGCAGTATTTT,CASRRQGAPITDTQYF
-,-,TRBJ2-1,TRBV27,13,TGTGCCAGCAGTTTTAGCGGTAACAATGAGCAGTTCTTC,CASSFSGNNEQFF
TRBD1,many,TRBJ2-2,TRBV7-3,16,TGTGCCAGCAGCCCCCAGGGCCCCGGACAGGCCGGGGAGCTGTTTTTT,CASSPQGPGQAGELFF
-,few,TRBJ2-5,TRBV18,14,TGTGCCAACTCACCAGGGATCGACAAAGGGACCCAGTACTTC,CANSPGIDKGTQYF
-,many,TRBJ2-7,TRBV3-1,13,TGTGCCAGCAGCCAAGATCTCTCCTACGAGCAGTACTTC,CASSQDLSYEQYF
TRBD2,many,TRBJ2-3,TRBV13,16,TGTGCCAGCAGCTTAGAGCTAGCGGGGGTATCAGATACGCAGTATTTT,CASSLELAGVSDTQYF
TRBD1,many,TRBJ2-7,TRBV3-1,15,TGTGCCAGCAGCCATTGGGACAGGGAACTATACGAGCAGTACTTC,CASSHWDRELYEQYF
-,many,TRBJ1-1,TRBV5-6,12,TGTGCCAGCAGCATTGGGCAGGGAGACGCTTTCTTT,CASSIGQGDAFF
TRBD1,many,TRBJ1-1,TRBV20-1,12,TGCAGTGCTCGGGACAGGAACACTGAAGCTTTCTTT,CSARDRNTEAFF
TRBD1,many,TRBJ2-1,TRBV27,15,TGTGCCAGCAGTGCGACAGGGGGGACGAACAATGAGCAGTTCTTC,CASSATGGTNNEQFF
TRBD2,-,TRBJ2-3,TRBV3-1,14,TGTGCCAGCAGACTAGCGGGAGGGTCAGATACGCAGTATTTT,CASRLAGGSDTQYF
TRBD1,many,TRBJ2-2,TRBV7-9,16,TGTACCAGCAGCCGACGACCGACAGGGCACACCGGGGAGCTGTTTTTT,CTSSRRPTGHTGELFF
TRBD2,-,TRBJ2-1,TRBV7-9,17,TGTGCCAGCAGCTCAGCAAATGCGGGGGGGGGCCTCAATGAGCAGTTCTTC,CASSSANAGGGLNEQFF
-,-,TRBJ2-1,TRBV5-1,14,TGCGCCAGCGGCTTACTAGAAAGTAACAATGAGCAGTTCTTC,CASGLLESNNEQFF
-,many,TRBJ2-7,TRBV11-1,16,TGTGCCAGCAGCTTAGACGACGCATCTATCTACTACGGGCAGTACTTC,CASSLDDASIYYGQYF
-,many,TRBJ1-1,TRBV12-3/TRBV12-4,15,TGTGCCAGCACCCCTCTGGGAGGACTTAACACTGAAGCTTTCTTT,CASTPLGGLNTEAFF
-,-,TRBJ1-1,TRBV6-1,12,TGTGCCAGCAAAACATGGACCGGTGAAGCTTTCTTT,CASKTWTGEAFF
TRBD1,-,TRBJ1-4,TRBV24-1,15,TGTGCCACCAGTGATTTGAAGGGGGCCCGCGAAAAACTGTTTTTT,CATSDLKGAREKLFF
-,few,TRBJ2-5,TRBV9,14,TGTGCCAGCAGCCCCACTGGGCAGGACGCGACCCAGTACTTC,CASSPTGQDATQYF
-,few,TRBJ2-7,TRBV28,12,TGTGCCAGCAGTTTAGGGGCTCGGGAGCAGTACTTC,CASSLGAREQYF
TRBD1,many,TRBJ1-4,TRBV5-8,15,TGTGCCAGCAGCGTTACAGGGGGCGGTGATGAAAAACTGTTTTTT,CASSVTGGGDEKLFF
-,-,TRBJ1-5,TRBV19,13,TGTGCCAGTTCGGGGGTGGGGGCCCAGCCCCAGCATTTT,CASSGVGAQPQHF
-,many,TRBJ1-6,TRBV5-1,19,TGCGCCAGCAGCTTATCCGGGACACTCGGGGCATCCTATAATTCACCCCTCCACTTT,CASSLSGTLGASYNSPLHF
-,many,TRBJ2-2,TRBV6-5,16,TGTGCCAGCAGTTCTCCAATTCAGGAGGACACCGGGGAGCTGTTTTTT,CASSSPIQEDTGELFF
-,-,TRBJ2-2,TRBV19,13,TGTGTCAGTAGTATTAGAAGTTCCGGGGAGCTGTTTTTT,CVSSIRSSGELFF
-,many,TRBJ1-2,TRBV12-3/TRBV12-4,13,TGTGCCAGCAGCCCCAACAGGTTATATGGCTACACCTTC,CASSPNRLYGYTF
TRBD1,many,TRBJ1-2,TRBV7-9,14,TGTGCCAGCAGCCGTTCCGGGACAGGGTTAGGCTACACCTTC,CASSRSGTGLGYTF
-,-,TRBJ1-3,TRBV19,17,TGTGCCAGTAGTTCGTCAGCATACCGCCGCTCTGGAAACACCATATATTTT,CASSSSAYRRSGNTIYF
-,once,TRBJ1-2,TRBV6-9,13,TGTGCCAGCAGTTTTTCACCCGCCTATGGCTACACCTTC,CASSFSPAYGYTF